A selection of T cell receptor beta chains follows, all from one sample in a study of shared clonotypes between healthy human individuals. Method: immunoSEQ multiplex PCR; TCRdb's copy keeps in-frame clones and lacks some. This sample has 550,000 to 850,000 clones, with around 70% found just once. The specimen was memory CD4+ T cells sorted from blood. These receptors were obtained from a woman under 40 in good health. CDR3s include the opening cysteine and the closing phenylalanine or tryptophan. A D gene is named only where the DNA matches it firmly. Size is omitted from some rows. Given values are once, few, many or a class for expanded clones.

CDR3	DNA	J	size	V	D
CASSLAGTGGYEQYF	TGTGCCAGCAGCTTAGCCGGGACAGGGGGCTACGAGCAGTACTTC	TRBJ2-7	few	TRBV7-9	TRBD1
CASSHDTNRQGGYTF	TGCGCCAGCAGCCACGATACAAACAGGCAAGGGGGCTACACCTTC	TRBJ1-2	NA	TRBV4-1	NA
CASSDGGQPLGTQYF	TGTGCCAGCAGTGATGGGGGGCAGCCCCTTGGGACCCAGTACTTC	TRBJ2-5	NA	TRBV6-1	NA
CSARRGYGYTF	TGCAGTGCTAGGCGCGGGTACGGCTACACCTTC	TRBJ1-2	NA	TRBV20-1	NA
CAWSHRVFTEAFF	TGTGCCTGGAGTCACAGGGTGTTCACTGAAGCTTTCTTT	TRBJ1-1	NA	TRBV30	NA
CASSEAGVGGGTIYF	TGTGCCAGCAGTGAAGCTGGGGTAGGCGGTGGCACCATATATTTT	TRBJ1-3	many	TRBV6-1	NA
CASSGGAGGFYEQYF	TGTGCCAGCAGTGGCGGAGCGGGAGGTTTCTACGAGCAGTACTTC	TRBJ2-7	few	TRBV6-1	TRBD2
CANPPGQGGFTGLPQHF	TGTGCCAACCCACCGGGACAGGGGGGCTTCACGGGTCTGCCCCAGCATTTT	TRBJ1-5	NA	TRBV10-3	TRBD1
CASSLYGPGPQHF	TGTGCCAGCAGCTTATACGGGCCCGGGCCCCAGCATTTT	TRBJ1-5	NA	TRBV7-2	NA
CASSLASAGSGNTIYF	TGTGCCAGCAGCTTAGCGAGCGCCGGAAGTGGAAACACCATATATTTT	TRBJ1-3	NA	TRBV7-9	NA
CASSILTANYGYTF	TGTGCCAGCAGTATACTGACAGCTAACTATGGCTACACCTTC	TRBJ1-2	few	TRBV28	NA
CATSTATNEKLFF	TGTGCCACCAGTACAGCAACTAATGAAAAACTGTTTTTT	TRBJ1-4	many	TRBV15	NA
CQGTDNTEAFF	TGCCAAGGGACAGACAACACTGAAGCTTTCTTT	TRBJ1-1	many	TRBV20-1	TRBD1
CASSIMTGGYEQYF	TGTGCCAGTAGTATAATGACAGGGGGCTACGAGCAGTACTTC	TRBJ2-7	few	TRBV19	TRBD1
CASSDSEKDTQYF	TGTGCCAGCAGTGACTCGGAGAAAGATACGCAGTATTTT	TRBJ2-3	few	TRBV6-4	NA
CASSLGAAAGNTIYF	TGTGCCAGCAGCTTAGGGGCCGCGGCTGGAAACACCATATATTTT	TRBJ1-3	NA	TRBV7-9	NA
CASSYRTGEPDTQYF	TGTGCCAGCAGTTACAGGACAGGGGAACCAGATACGCAGTATTTT	TRBJ2-3	NA	TRBV6-5	TRBD1
CASSLLDVNTEAFF	TGTGCCAGCAGCTTACTTGACGTGAACACTGAAGCTTTCTTT	TRBJ1-1	NA	TRBV13	NA
CASSPREGETQYF	TGTGCCAGCTCCCCTAGGGAGGGCGAGACCCAGTACTTC	TRBJ2-5	NA	TRBV19	TRBD2
CATEQGFGSSYEQYF	TGTGCCACCGAACAGGGATTTGGGTCCTCCTACGAGCAGTACTTC	TRBJ2-7	NA	TRBV6-1	NA